This is a list of T cell receptor beta chains from one sample in a study of T cells in localized non-small cell lung cancer. Generated by immunoSEQ multiplex PCR, the TCRdb table keeps only in-frame clones and is missing some. The data contain about 4,400 clones, 34% of them seen just once; the ten biggest clones take up 15% to 20%. Material: lung tumor tissue, obtained before any cancer treatment. Receptors originate from a man aged 35 to 70 with stage II squamous cell lung carcinoma. Each CDR3 is given with its conserved first and last residue. Each record gives: V gene, CDR3 protein.

TRBV14	CASSRTGTTDTQYF
TRBV18	CASSTDRGRNTGELFF
TRBV6-8	CASSYSRDRGPDSPLHF
TRBV19	CASTMGGKITDTQYF
TRBV30	CAWRTGNHQETQYF
TRBV6-8	CASSYQDKGEAFF
TRBV19	CASIGGGQLKANEKLFF
TRBV30	CAWRLPGQGPTGELFF
TRBV12-5	CASGLGSTPYEQYF
TRBV30	CAWSGGTYGYTF
TRBV25-1	CASSDWSSGYNEQFF
TRBV29-1	CSVGGFQGRTEAFF
TRBV10-2	CASISRQVFSGANVLTF
TRBV28	CASSGTSGGALFF
TRBV30	CAWRRGDTEAFF
TRBV4-1	CASSQVRTGTPPWEQFF
TRBV19	CASSGGYGEQYF
TRBV11-3	CASSLAFWTGQNTEAFF
TRBV30	CAWTPSSYNSPLHF
TRBV29-1	CSVWGGTSGRDAYEQYF
TRBV5-1	CASSRDRPRPYEQYF
TRBV23-1	CASGTTVQETQYF
TRBV19	CASSIVGLAGAPSYEQYF
TRBV5-1	CASSRVTGASTYEQYF
TRBV2	CASRAGTIGYTF
TRBV6-8	CASRGVGKGETQYF
TRBV19	CASSLAGRGNEQFF
TRBV11-3	CASSLLAGWHYGYTF
TRBV4-1	CASSQDYQGANTGELFF
TRBV15	CATSRPRGGFSPLPNNEQFF
TRBV7-8	CASSTSGLNEQFF
TRBV9	CASAPPAGELFF
TRBV9	CASSLGHQGETQYF